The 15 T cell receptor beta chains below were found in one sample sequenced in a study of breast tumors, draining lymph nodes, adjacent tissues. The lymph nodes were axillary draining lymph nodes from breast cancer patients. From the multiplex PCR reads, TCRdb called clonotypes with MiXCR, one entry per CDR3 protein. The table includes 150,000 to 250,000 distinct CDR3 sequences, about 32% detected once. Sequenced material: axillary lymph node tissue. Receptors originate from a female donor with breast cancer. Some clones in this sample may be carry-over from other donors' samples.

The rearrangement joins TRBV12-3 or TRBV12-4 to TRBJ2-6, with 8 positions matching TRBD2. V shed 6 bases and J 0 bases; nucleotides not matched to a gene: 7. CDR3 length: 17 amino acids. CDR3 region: CASSTSGLTSGANVLTF. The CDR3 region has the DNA TGTGCCAGCAGCACTAGCGGACTTACCTCTGGGGCCAACGTCCTGACTTTC.

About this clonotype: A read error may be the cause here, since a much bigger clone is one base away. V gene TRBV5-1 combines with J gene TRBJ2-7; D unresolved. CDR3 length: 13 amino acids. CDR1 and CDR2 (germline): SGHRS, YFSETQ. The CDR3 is CASSLGSPDDQYF. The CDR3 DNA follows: TGCGCCAGCAGCTTGGGTTCGCCGGACGACCAGTACTTC.

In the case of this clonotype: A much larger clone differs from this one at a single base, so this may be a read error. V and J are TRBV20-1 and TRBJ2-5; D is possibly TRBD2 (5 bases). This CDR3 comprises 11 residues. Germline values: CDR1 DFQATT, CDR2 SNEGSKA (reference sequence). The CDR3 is CSARGVEVALF. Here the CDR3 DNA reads TGCAGTGCTAGAGGCGTGGAGGTCGCTCTCTTT.

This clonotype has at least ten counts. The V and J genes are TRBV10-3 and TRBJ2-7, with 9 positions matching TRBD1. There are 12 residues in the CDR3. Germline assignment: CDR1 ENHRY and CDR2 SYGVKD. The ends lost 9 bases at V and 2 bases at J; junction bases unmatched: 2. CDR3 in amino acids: CAIGTGPYEQYF. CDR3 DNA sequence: TGTGCCATAGGGACAGGGCCCTACGAGCAGTACTTC.

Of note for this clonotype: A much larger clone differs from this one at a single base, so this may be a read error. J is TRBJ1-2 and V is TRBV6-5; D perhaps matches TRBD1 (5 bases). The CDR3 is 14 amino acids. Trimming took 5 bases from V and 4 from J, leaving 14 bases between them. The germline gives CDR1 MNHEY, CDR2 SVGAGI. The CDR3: CASSHGGGTYGYTF. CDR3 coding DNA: TGTGCCAGCAGTCACGGCGGCGGGACCTATGGCTACACCTTC.

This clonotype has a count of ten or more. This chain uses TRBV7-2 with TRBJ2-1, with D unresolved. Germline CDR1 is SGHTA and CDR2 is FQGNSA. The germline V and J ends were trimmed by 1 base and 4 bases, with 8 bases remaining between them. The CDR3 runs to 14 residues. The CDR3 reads CASSLGNNYNEQFF. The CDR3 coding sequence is TGTGCCAGCAGCTTAGGGAACAATTACAATGAGCAGTTCTTC.

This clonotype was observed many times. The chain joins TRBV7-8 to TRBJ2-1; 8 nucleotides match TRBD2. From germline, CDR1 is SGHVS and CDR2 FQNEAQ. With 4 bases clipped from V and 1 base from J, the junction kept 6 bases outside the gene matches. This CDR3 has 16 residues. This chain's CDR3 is CASSSSSGRSYNEQFF. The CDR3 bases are TGTGCCAGCAGCTCCTCTAGCGGGCGATCCTACAATGAGCAGTTCTTC.

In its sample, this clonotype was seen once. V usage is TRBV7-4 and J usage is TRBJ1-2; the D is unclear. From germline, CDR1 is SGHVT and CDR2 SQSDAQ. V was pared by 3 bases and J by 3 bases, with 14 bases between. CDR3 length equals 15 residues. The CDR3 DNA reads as TGTGCCAGCAGCTTTCCCCGACTAGCGGACTATGGCTACACCTTC. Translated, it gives CASSFPRLADYGYTF.

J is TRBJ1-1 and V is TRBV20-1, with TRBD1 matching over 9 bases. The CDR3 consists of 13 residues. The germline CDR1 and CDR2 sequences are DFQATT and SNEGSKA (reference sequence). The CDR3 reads CRSPGQGNTEAFF. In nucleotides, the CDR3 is TGCAGGTCTCCGGGACAGGGAAACACTGAAGCTTTCTTT.

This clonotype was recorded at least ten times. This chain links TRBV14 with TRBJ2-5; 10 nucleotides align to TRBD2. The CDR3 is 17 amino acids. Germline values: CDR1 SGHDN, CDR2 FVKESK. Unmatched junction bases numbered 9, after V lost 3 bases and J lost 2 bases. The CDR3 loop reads CASSHLARTSGQETQYF. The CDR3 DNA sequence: TGTGCCAGCAGCCACCTCGCTCGGACTAGCGGTCAAGAGACCCAGTACTTC.

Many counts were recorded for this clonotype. The CDR3 reads CASSFRYGAGELFF. The CDR3 DNA reads as TGTGCCAGCAGCTTCCGCTACGGGGCCGGGGAGCTGTTTTTT. The rearrangement uses TRBV13 and TRBJ2-2; weak D call: TRBD2 (5 bases). The V end was cut by 3 bases, the J end by 6 bases, with 11 bases between. This CDR3 spans 14 amino acids. Per the germline V gene, CDR1 is PRHDT and CDR2 is FYEKMQ (reference sequence).

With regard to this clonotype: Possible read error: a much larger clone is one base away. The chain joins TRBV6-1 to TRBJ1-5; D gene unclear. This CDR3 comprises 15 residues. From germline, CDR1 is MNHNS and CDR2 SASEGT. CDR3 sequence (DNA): TGTGCCAGCAGGGAACATCTGACGGTCAATCAGCCCCGGCATTTT. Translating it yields CASREHLTVNQPRHF.

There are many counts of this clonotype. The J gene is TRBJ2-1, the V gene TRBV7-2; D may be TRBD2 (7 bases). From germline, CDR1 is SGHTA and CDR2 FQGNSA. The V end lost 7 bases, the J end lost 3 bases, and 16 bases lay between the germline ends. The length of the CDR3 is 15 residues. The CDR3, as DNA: TGTGCCAGCAAAGGGGGGGGGCTCTTCTACAATGAGCAGTTCTTC. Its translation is CASKGGGLFYNEQFF.

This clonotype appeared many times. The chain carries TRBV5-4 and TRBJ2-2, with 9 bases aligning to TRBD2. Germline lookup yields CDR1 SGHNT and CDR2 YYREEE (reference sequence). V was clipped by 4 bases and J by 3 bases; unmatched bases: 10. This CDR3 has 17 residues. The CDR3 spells CASSLLGGRAYTGELFF. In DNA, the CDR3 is TGTGCCAGCAGCCTCTTGGGCGGGAGGGCCTACACCGGGGAGCTGTTTTTT. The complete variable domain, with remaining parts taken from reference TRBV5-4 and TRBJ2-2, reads ETGVTQSPTHLIKTRGQQVTLRCSSQSGHNTVSWYQQALGQGPQFIFQYYREEENGRGNFPPRFSGLQFPNYSSELNVNALELDDSALYLCASSLLGGRAYTGELFFGEGSRLTVL.

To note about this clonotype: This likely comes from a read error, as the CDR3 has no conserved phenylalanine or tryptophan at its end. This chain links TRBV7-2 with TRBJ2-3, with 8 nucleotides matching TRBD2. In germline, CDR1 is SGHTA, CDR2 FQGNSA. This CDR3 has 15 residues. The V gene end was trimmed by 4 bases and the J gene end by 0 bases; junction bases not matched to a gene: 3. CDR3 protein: CASSSIAGSTDTQYL. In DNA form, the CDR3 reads TGTGCCAGCAGCTCAATAGCGGGGAGCACAGATACGCAGTATCTT.